The 24 T cell receptor beta chains given below trace back to one sample, sequenced in a study of human versus mouse CDR3 diversity and MHC coevolution. Sequencing used immunoSEQ multiplex PCR; TCRdb keeps in-frame clones, though not all of them. The sample contains tens of thousands of clones, roughly 92% of which appear only once. The sample consisted of naive CD4+ T cells from blood. Sample subset: CD45RO-negative CD62L-positive naive CD4 T cells. These receptors were collected from a person aged 30 to 70 in good health.

This chain connects TRBV5-4 to TRBJ1-1; D may be TRBD1 (6 bases). With 2 bases removed from V and 4 bases from J, the gap between germline ends came to 12 bases. The CDR3 sequence is 14 residues long. CDR1 and CDR2 from the germline V gene are SGHNT and YYREEE (reference sequence). The CDR3 DNA reads TGTGCCAGCAGCTTCTCAGGGGCCGCCACTGAAGCTTTCTTT. It is translated as CASSFSGAATEAFF.

This chain uses TRBV30 with TRBJ1-2, with 7 bases lining up with TRBD1. The V segment lost 2 bases and the J segment 4 bases; nucleotides outside the gene matches: 13. This CDR3 spans 16 amino acids. The germline V gene has CDR1 GTSNPN and CDR2 SVGIG (reference sequence). This chain's CDR3 is CAWSQGGHRLGYGYTF. Written as DNA, the CDR3 is TGTGCCTGGAGTCAGGGGGGACATCGGCTGGGCTATGGCTACACCTTC.

The CDR3 region is CASSPSTGGRNTIYF. In nucleotides, the CDR3 is TGTGCCAGCTCACCATCGACAGGGGGTCGAAACACCATATATTTT. The V call is TRBV18, the J call TRBJ1-3; TRBD1 agrees at 9 bases. The CDR3 runs 15 residues. The germline gives CDR1 KGHSH, CDR2 LQKENI. J was trimmed by 5 bases and V by 2 bases; bases with no gene match: 4.

The chain recombines TRBV7-9 with TRBJ2-2; TRBD1 matches at 7 bases. This CDR3 comprises 12 residues. Trimming cost V 7 bases and J 8 bases; bases outside gene matches: 4. Germline V lookup: CDR1 SEHNR, CDR2 FQNEAQ (reference sequence). CDR3 residues: CASKVGQGELFF. The CDR3 DNA is TGTGCCAGCAAGGTGGGACAGGGGGAGCTGTTTTTT.

This chain uses TRBV30 with TRBJ2-1; 10 bases align to TRBD2. Unmatched junction bases numbered 6, after V lost 4 bases and J lost 6 bases. This CDR3 is built from 14 residues. Per the germline V gene, CDR1 is GTSNPN and CDR2 is SVGIG (reference sequence). The CDR3 DNA is TGTGCCTGGATTGGACTAGCGGACCCCAATGAGCAGTTCTTC. It is translated as CAWIGLADPNEQFF.

This chain connects TRBV19 to TRBJ2-7; D uncertain. The CDR3 loop spans 10 amino acids. The ends were cut back, 7 bases at V and 7 bases at J, with 8 bases in the middle. CDR1 and CDR2 from the germline V gene are LNHDA and SQIVND (reference sequence). DNA of the CDR3: TGTGCCAGTATCCCGCGGGAGCAGTACTTC. The encoded protein is CASIPREQYF.

The chain carries TRBV5-4 and TRBJ2-5, with 10 bases lining up with TRBD1. Germline V CDR1 and CDR2: SGHNT, YYREEE (reference sequence). CDR3 length: 14 amino acids. With 5 bases clipped from V and 4 bases from J, the junction kept 5 bases outside the gene matches. This CDR3 is CASRKDRGAETQYF. CDR3 DNA sequence: TGTGCCAGCAGGAAGGACAGGGGGGCAGAGACCCAGTACTTC.

The chain couples TRBV6-1 to TRBJ2-1; TRBD1 is a possible D gene (5 bases). V lost 7 bases to trimming and J lost 0 bases, with 13 bases between them. Germline CDR1 MNHNS, CDR2 SASEGT. The CDR3 length is 15 residues. CDR3 in DNA: TGTGCCAGCATCATCAGGGATATCTCCTACAATGAGCAGTTCTTC. Encoded protein: CASIIRDISYNEQFF.

V usage is TRBV28 and J usage is TRBJ1-1; no firm D call. The length of the CDR3 is 14 residues. Germline V gene data show CDR1 as MDHEN and CDR2 as SYDVKM. V lost 5 bases and J 4 bases, leaving 14 bases between the germline ends. The CDR3 reads CASSPEVEGTEAFF. The DNA of the CDR3 is TGTGCCAGCAGTCCGGAGGTGGAGGGCACTGAAGCTTTCTTT.

The chain recombines TRBV6-5 with TRBJ2-1; 8 bases agree with TRBD1. The germline V gene encodes CDR1 MNHEY and CDR2 SVGAGI. The CDR3 is made up of 15 amino acids. V was pared by 6 bases and J by 0 bases, with 4 bases of the junction left unmatched. The CDR3 sequence is CASRTGQGSYNEQFF. DNA for the CDR3: TGTGCCAGCAGGACAGGACAGGGCTCCTACAATGAGCAGTTCTTC.

This chain links TRBV9 with TRBJ1-1; maybe TRBD1 (6 bases). The CDR3 runs to 14 residues. CDR1 is SGDLS, CDR2 YYNGEE, per germline. Trimming removed 6 bases at V and 3 bases at J, with 15 bases between. The CDR3 reads CASNSQGWDTEAFF. For the CDR3, the DNA is TGTGCCAGCAACTCACAGGGATGGGACACTGAAGCTTTCTTT.

The chain employs TRBV6-1 and TRBJ2-5; TRBD1 agrees at 9 bases. V was pared by 7 bases and J by 4 bases, with 7 bases of the junction left unmatched. The germline V gene has CDR1 MNHNS and CDR2 SASEGT. The CDR3 consists of 14 residues. The chain's CDR3 is CASNRGRGRETQYF. The CDR3 DNA is TGTGCCAGCAACAGGGGGCGCGGGAGAGAGACCCAGTACTTC.

V is TRBV2 and J is TRBJ2-4; D unclear. Deletions cut 5 bases from V and 9 bases from J, with 14 bases between. This CDR3 spans 13 amino acids. CDR1 is SNHLY, CDR2 FYNNEI, per germline. The CDR3 here is CASSLERASIQYF. CDR3 in DNA: TGTGCCAGCAGTCTCGAACGAGCGAGCATTCAGTACTTC.

This chain uses TRBV19 with TRBJ1-2, with D perhaps TRBD1 (5 bases). V shed 4 bases and J shed 1 base, with 25 bases lying between them. Germline V CDR1 and CDR2: LNHDA, SQIVND (reference sequence). The CDR3 spans 19 residues. CDR3 coding DNA: TGTGCCAGTAGTACAGTGCTAAAGACAGCCGATAATATTAACTATGGCTACACCTTC. This translates into CASSTVLKTADNINYGYTF.

The V call is TRBV7-9, the J call TRBJ1-1, with no clear D. Germline V CDR1 and CDR2: SEHNR, FQNEAQ (reference sequence). The CDR3 loop spans 14 amino acids. V lost 5 bases, J lost 2 bases, and 12 bases lay in between. CDR3 residues: CASSPFDINTEAFF. The CDR3 DNA reads as TGTGCCAGCAGCCCATTCGACATAAACACTGAAGCTTTCTTT.

The genes are TRBV5-1 and TRBJ1-2; D is possibly TRBD1 (5 bases). This CDR3 has 16 amino acids. V lost 0 bases to trimming and J lost 2 bases, with 14 bases between them. The germline V gene has CDR1 SGHRS and CDR2 YFSETQ. CDR3 loop: CASSLGGLQINYGYTF. The CDR3, as DNA: TGCGCCAGCAGCTTGGGGGGCCTACAGATAAACTATGGCTACACCTTC.

This clone was seen just once. The V gene is TRBV5-1, the J gene TRBJ1-1, with TRBD1 matching over 12 bases. This CDR3 has 16 residues. Germline-derived CDR1 and CDR2 are SGHRS and YFSETQ. V lost 4 bases to trimming and J lost 1 base; unmatched junction nucleotides: 5. Here the CDR3 reads CASSNRDRGQNTEAFF. CDR3 DNA: TGCGCCAGCAGCAACCGGGACAGGGGGCAGAACACTGAAGCTTTCTTT.

The V call is TRBV18, the J call TRBJ1-6; no reliable D call. V lost 3 bases to trimming and J lost 5 bases, with 8 bases between them. The CDR3 is 14 residues long. Germline V gene lookup returns CDR1 KGHSH and CDR2 LQKENI. This CDR3 reads CASSPNSDNSPLHF. The CDR3 nucleotides read TGTGCCAGCTCACCGAACAGTGATAATTCACCCCTCCACTTT.

This sequence joins TRBV13 and TRBJ2-5; D is ambiguous. The assigned J gene may be wrong: the sequence end matches TRBJ2-7 better. The CDR3 is 16 amino acids. CDR1 is PRHDT and CDR2 is FYEKMQ in the germline V gene (reference sequence). The CDR3 sequence: CASSLGLGSPSYEQYF. CDR3 bases: TGTGCCAGCAGCTTAGGCCTAGGAAGTCCCTCCTACGAGCAGTACTTC.

This sequence joins TRBV15 and TRBJ1-4; no reliable D call. The CDR3 runs to 14 residues. V was clipped by 7 bases and J by 6 bases, with 15 bases between them. The germline CDR1 and CDR2 sequences are LNHNV and YYDKDF (reference sequence). CDR3 amino acids: CATKWRERDEKLFF. CDR3 DNA sequence: TGTGCCACCAAGTGGAGGGAAAGAGATGAAAAACTGTTTTTT.

This chain links TRBV6-5 with TRBJ2-3; possible D gene TRBD2, 5 bases. V lost 3 bases to trimming and J lost 2 bases, with 9 bases between them. The CDR3 is 14 amino acids. From germline, CDR1 is MNHEY and CDR2 SVGAGI. This CDR3 reads CASSYSGSTDTQYF. In DNA, the CDR3 is TGTGCCAGCAGTTATTCGGGGTCCACAGATACGCAGTATTTT.

This clone was counted a single time. This chain uses TRBV6-5 with TRBJ1-1; weak D call: TRBD1 (6 bases). Trimming pared 4 bases from V and 2 bases from J, leaving 14 bases between. There are 15 residues in the CDR3. Germline CDR1 reads MNHEY; CDR2 reads SVGAGI. CDR3 DNA sequence: TGTGCCAGCAGTTTACAGACAGGTACCAACACTGAAGCTTTCTTT. It encodes CASSLQTGTNTEAFF.

This chain connects TRBV5-4 to TRBJ2-1; 8 bases match TRBD1. With 4 bases clipped from V and 5 bases from J, the junction kept 11 bases outside the gene matches. This CDR3 contains 16 residues. Germline V lookup: CDR1 SGHNT, CDR2 YYREEE (reference sequence). CDR3 coding DNA: TGTGCCAGCAGCCCCGACAGGGGCAGGGGAAACAATGAGCAGTTCTTC. Translation gives CASSPDRGRGNNEQFF. Full variable domain (outside the CDR3, taken from reference TRBV5-4 and TRBJ2-1): ETGVTQSPTHLIKTRGQQVTLRCSSQSGHNTVSWYQQALGQGPQFIFQYYREEENGRGNFPPRFSGLQFPNYSSELNVNALELDDSALYLCASSPDRGRGNNEQFFGPGTRLTVL.

The gene calls are TRBV19 and TRBJ2-5; TRBD2 matches 7 bases. The length of the CDR3 is 14 residues. From germline, CDR1 is LNHDA and CDR2 SQIVND (reference sequence). Losses at the gene ends were 10 bases for V and 4 bases for J; bases not matched to a gene: 12. CDR3 sequence: CATRSGAAGETQYF. The CDR3 coding sequence is TGTGCCACCAGAAGCGGGGCCGCCGGAGAGACCCAGTACTTC.